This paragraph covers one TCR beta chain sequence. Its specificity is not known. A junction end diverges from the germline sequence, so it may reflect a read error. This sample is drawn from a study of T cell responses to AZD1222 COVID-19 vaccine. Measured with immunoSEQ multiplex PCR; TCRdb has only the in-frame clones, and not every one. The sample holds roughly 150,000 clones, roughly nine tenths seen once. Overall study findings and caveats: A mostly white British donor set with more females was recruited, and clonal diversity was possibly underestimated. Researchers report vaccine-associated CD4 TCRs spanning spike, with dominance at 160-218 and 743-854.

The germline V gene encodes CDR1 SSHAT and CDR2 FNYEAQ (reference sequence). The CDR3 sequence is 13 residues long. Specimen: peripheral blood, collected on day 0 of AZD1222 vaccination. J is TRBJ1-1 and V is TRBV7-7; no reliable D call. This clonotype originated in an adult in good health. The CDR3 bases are TGTGCTAGCAGCTTAGAAGTGAACACTGAAGCTTTCTTT. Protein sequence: CASSLEVNTEAFF.